This T cell receptor (beta chain) emerged from a study of CD8+ T cells in alopecia areata. The study's findings and limits: Affected scalp, especially in alopecia totalis/universalis, had a higher clonality than normal scalp did.

As the sequencing template, cDNA was produced by extracting RNA and reverse transcribing it. Clones were sequenced by immunoSEQ multiplex PCR, and TCRdb holds only the in-frame ones, with some missing. The table records approximately 89,000 clones, roughly half of them present only once. A single count supports this clone. Antigen unknown. Peripheral blood and lesional scalp punch biopsies came from alopecia areata patients. The sequenced sample was NKG2D-high CD8+ T cells sorted from blood. The clonotype originates from a human donor with alopecia areata.

The CDR3 protein is CASSFRESYEQYF. CDR3 in DNA: TGTGCCAGCAGTTTCAGGGAGTCCTACGAGCAGTACTTC. This chain links TRBV27 with TRBJ2-7, with D possibly being TRBD1 or TRBD2 (5 bases each). The CDR3 spans 13 residues. With 3 bases removed from V and 1 base from J, the gap between germline ends came to 7 bases. Per the germline V gene, CDR1 is MNHEY and CDR2 is SMNVEV (reference sequence).